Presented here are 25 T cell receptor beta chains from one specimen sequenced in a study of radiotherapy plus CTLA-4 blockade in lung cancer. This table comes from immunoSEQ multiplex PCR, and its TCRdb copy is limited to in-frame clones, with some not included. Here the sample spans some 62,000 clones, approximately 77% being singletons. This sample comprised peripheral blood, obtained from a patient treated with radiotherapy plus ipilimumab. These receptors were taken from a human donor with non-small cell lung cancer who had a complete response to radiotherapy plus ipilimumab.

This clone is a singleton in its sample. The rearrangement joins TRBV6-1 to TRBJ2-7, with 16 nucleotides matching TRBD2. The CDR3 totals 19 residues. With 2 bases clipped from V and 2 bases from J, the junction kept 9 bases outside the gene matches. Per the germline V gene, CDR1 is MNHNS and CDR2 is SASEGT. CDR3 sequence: CASSETPGLAGGVTYEQYV. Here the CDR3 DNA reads TGTGCCAGCAGTGAAACCCCGGGACTAGCGGGAGGGGTTACCTACGAGCAGTACGTC.

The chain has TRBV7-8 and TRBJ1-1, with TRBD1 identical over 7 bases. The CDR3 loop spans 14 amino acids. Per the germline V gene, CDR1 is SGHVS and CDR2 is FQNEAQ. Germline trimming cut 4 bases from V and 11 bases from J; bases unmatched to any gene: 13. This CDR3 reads CASSSSLQGMSAFF. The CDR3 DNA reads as TGTGCCAGCAGCTCGTCGTTACAGGGGATGAGCGCTTTCTTT. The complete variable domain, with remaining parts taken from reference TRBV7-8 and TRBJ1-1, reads GAGVSQSPRYKVAKRGQDVALRCDPISGHVSLFWYQQALGQGPEFLTYFQNEAQLDKSGLPSDRFFAERPEGSVSTLKIQRTQQEDSAVYLCASSSSLQGMSAFFGQGTRLTVV.

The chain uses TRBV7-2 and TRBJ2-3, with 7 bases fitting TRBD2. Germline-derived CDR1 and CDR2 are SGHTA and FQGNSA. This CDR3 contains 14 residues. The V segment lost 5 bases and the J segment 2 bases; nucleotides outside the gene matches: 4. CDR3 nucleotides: TGTGCCAGCAGCCGCGGGAGAGTCACAGATACGCAGTATTTT. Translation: CASSRGRVTDTQYF.

The DNA for the CDR3 is TGTGCCAGCAGAGAAACAGGGGTTTCATCCTACGAGCAGTACGTC. It codes for CASRETGVSSYEQYV. The V call is TRBV2, the J call TRBJ2-7, with 7 bases matching TRBD1. With V trimmed by 6 bases and J by 1 base, 9 bases remained unmatched. This CDR3 comprises 15 residues. The germline gives CDR1 SNHLY, CDR2 FYNNEI.

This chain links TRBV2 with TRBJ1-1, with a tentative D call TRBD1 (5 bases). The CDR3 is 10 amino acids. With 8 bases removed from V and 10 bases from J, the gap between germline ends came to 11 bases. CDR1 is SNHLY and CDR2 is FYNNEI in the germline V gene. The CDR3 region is CASETARAFF. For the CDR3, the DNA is TGTGCCAGCGAGACAGCAAGAGCTTTCTTT. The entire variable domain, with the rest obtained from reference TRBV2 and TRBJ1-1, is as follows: EPEVTQTPSHQVTQMGQEVILRCVPISNHLYFYWYRQILGQKVEFLVSFYNNEISEKSEIFDDQFSVERPDGSNFTLKIRSTKLEDSAMYFCASETARAFFGQGTRLTVV.

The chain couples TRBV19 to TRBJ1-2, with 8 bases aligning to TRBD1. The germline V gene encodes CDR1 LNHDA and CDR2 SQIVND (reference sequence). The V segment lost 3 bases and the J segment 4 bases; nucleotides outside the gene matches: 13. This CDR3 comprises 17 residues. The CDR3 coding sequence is TGTGCCAGTAGTATCATCAGGGGGCCCCAATCCTTCTATGGCTACACCTTC. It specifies CASSIIRGPQSFYGYTF. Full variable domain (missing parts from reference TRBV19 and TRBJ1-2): DGGITQSPKYLFRKEGQNVTLSCEQNLNHDAMYWYRQDPGQGLRLIYYSQIVNDFQKGDIAEGYSVSREKKESFPLTVTSAQKNPTAFYLCASSIIRGPQSFYGYTFGSGTRLTVV.

The CDR3 spells CAISGGSNQPQHF. The CDR3 DNA sequence: TGTGCCATCTCCGGGGGGAGCAATCAGCCCCAGCATTTT. The chain links TRBV10-3 to TRBJ1-5, with TRBD1 as a possible D gene (5 bases). The germline gives CDR1 ENHRY, CDR2 SYGVKD. Trimming removed 8 bases from V and 1 base from J, with 9 bases in between. CDR3 length equals 13 residues.

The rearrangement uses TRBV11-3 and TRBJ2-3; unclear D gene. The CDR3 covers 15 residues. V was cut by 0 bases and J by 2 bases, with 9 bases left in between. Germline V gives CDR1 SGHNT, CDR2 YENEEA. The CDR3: CASSLEARNTDTQYF. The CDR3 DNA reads TGTGCCAGCAGCTTAGAGGCTCGAAACACAGATACGCAGTATTTT.

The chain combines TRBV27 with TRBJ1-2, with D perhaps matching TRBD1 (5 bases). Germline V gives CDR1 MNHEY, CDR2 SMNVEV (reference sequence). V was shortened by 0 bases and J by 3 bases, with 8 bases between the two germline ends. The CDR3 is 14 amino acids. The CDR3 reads CASSLSGGYYGYTF. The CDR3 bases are TGTGCCAGCAGTTTATCGGGGGGATACTATGGCTACACCTTC.

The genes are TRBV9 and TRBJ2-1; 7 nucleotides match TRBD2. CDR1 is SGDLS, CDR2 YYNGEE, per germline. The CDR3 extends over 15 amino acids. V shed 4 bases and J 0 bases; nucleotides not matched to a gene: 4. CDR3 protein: CASSPLAVSYNEQFF. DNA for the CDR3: TGTGCCAGCAGCCCTCTAGCGGTCTCCTACAATGAGCAGTTCTTC.

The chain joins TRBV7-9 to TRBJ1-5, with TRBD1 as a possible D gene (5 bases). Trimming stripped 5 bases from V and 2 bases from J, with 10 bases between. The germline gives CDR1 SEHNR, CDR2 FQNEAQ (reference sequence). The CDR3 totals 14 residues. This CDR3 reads CASSRAGGNQPQHF. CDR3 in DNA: TGTGCCAGCAGCCGGGCGGGGGGCAATCAGCCCCAGCATTTT.

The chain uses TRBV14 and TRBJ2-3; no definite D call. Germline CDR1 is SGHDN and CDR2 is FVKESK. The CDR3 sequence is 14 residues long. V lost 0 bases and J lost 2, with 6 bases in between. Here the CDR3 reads CASSQEPTTDTQYF. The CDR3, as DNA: TGTGCCAGCAGCCAAGAACCCACCACAGATACGCAGTATTTT.

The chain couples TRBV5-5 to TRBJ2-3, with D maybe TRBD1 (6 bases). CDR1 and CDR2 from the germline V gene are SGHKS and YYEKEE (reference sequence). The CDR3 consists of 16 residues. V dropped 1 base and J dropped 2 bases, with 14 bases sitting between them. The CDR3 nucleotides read TGTGCCAGCAGCTTGCAGGCTGGACAGAACACAGATACGCAGTATTTT. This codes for CASSLQAGQNTDTQYF.

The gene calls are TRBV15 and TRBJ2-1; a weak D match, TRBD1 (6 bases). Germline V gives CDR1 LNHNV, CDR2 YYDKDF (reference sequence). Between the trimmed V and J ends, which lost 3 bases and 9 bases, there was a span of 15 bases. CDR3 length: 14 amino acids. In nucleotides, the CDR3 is TGTGCCACCAGCAGGAGGCAGGGGCCAGGTGAGCAGTTCTTC. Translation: CATSRRQGPGEQFF.

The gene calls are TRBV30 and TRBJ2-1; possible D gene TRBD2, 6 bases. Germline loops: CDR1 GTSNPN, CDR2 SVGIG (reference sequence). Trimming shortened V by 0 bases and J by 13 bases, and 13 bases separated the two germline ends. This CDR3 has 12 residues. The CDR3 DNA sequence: TGTGCCTGGAGTGTACTTTTAGCGGACCAGTTCTTC. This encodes CAWSVLLADQFF.

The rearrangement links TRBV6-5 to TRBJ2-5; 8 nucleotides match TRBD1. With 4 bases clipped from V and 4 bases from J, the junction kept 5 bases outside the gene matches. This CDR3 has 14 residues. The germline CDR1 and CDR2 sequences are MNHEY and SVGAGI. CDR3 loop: CASSSRGLGETQYF. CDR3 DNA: TGTGCCAGCAGTTCCAGGGGGCTGGGAGAGACCCAGTACTTC.

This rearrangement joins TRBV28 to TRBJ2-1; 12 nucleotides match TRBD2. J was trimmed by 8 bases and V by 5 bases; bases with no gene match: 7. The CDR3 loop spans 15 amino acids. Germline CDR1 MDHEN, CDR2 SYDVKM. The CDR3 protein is CASSILAGGLHEQFF. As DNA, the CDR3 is TGTGCCAGCAGTATACTAGCGGGAGGTCTCCATGAGCAGTTCTTC.

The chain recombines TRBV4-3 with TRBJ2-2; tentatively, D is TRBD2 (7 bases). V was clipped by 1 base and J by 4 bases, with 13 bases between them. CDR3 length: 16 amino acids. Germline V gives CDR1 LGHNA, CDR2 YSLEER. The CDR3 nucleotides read TGCGCCAGCAGCCAAGTCGGAAGGGGGGGCACCGGGGAGCTGTTTTTT. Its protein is CASSQVGRGGTGELFF.

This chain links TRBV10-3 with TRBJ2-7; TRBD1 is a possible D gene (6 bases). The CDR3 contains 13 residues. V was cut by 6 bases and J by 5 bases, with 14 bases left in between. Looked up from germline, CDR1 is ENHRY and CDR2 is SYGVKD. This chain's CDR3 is CAIRGAIGNEQYF. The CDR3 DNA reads TGTGCCATCAGGGGGGCCATTGGCAACGAGCAGTACTTC.

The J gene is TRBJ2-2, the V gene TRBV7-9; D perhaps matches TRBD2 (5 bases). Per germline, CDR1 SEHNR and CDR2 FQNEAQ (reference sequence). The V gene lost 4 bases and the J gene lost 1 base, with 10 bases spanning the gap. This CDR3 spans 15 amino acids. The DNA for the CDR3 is TGTGCCAGCAGCTCCTGGACTGGGAACACCGGGGAGCTGTTTTTT. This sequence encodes CASSSWTGNTGELFF.

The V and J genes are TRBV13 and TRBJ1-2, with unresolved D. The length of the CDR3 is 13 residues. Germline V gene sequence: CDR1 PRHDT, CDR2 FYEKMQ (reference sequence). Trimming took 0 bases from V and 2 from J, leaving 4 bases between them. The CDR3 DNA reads TGTGCCAGCAGCTTAGGACAGAACTATGGCTACACCTTC. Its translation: CASSLGQNYGYTF. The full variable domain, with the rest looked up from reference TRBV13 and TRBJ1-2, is AAGVIQSPRHLIKEKRETATLKCYPIPRHDTVYWYQQGPGQDPQFLISFYEKMQSDKGSIPDRFSAQQFSDYHSELNMSSLELGDSALYFCASSLGQNYGYTFGSGTRLTVV.

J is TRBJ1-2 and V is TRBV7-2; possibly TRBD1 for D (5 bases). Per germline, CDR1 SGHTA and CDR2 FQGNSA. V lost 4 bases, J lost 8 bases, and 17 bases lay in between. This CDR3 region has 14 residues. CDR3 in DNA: TGTGCCAGCAGCTCCCAGGGCCTAGCTTTAGGCTACACCTTC. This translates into CASSSQGLALGYTF.

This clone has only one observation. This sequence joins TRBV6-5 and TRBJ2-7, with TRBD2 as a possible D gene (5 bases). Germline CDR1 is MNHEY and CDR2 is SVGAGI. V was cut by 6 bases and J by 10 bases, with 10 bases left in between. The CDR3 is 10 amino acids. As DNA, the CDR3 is TGTGCCAGCAGCGGGGTTAGACAGTACTTC. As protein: CASSGVRQYF.

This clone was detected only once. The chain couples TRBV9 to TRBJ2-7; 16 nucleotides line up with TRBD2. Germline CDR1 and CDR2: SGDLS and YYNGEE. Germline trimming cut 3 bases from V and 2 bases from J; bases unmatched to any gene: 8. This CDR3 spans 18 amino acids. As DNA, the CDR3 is TGTGCCAGCAGCGGGGGACTAGCGGGAGGGCCGTTCACCTACGAGCAGTACGTC. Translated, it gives CASSGGLAGGPFTYEQYV.

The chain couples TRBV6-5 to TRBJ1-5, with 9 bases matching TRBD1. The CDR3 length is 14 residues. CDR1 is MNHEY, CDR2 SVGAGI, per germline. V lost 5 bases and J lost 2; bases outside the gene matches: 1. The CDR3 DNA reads TGTGCCAGCAGTAGGACAGGGGGCAATCAGCCCCAGCATTTT. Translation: CASSRTGGNQPQHF.